The 2 T cell receptor beta chains below all came from one sample that was sequenced in a study of shared clonotypes between healthy human individuals. Produced via immunoSEQ multiplex PCR; TCRdb's table is partial and in-frame only. Counted here are roughly 700,000 clones, less than 85% occurring once; the ten biggest clones make up over 1.5%. Sample: memory CD4+ T cells sorted from blood. Subset: CD45RA-negative fraction. These receptors were obtained from a woman in her twenties or thirties in good health.

This clone was counted between two and nine times. The chain has TRBV19 and TRBJ2-7; perhaps TRBD2 as D (6 bases). The V end lost 3 bases, the J end lost 5 bases, and 17 bases lay between the germline ends. The V gene's germline CDR1 is LNHDA and CDR2 SQIVND (reference sequence). The CDR3 covers 15 residues. The DNA of the CDR3 is TGTGCCAGTAGTATCGGGCGGGGAATCGGCGACGAGCAGTACTTC. Its protein product is CASSIGRGIGDEQYF.

This chain connects TRBV28 to TRBJ2-7; D not certain. The germline V gene has CDR1 MDHEN and CDR2 SYDVKM. V was clipped by 7 bases and J by 6 bases, with 13 bases between them. The CDR3 is 12 residues long. The CDR3 DNA sequence: TGTGCCAGCACCGCCCCCGAGAGCGAGCAGTACTTC. This codes for CASTAPESEQYF.